One sample yielded the 24 T cell receptor beta chains listed below, sequenced in a study of T-cell reconstitution after alpha-beta-depleted transplantation in children. Preparation of the TCRbeta library involved a method that used unique molecular identifiers. TCRdb re-called the PCR reads with MiXCR, one entry per CDR3 protein. The repertoire holds about 360,000 distinct CDR3 sequences, with 13% as singletons. The material was PBMCs, obtained from the stem cell graft. These receptors came from a human donor who donated a stem cell graft to a child with Fanconi anemia.

The table lists this clonotype with a few counts. The V and J genes are TRBV29-1 and TRBJ2-3; TRBD1 agrees at 8 bases. With 4 bases clipped from V and 5 bases from J, the junction kept 11 bases outside the gene matches. This CDR3 is 15 amino acids long. Germline V gene lookup returns CDR1 SQVTM and CDR2 ANQGSEA. The DNA of the CDR3 is TGCAGCGTTGCCGGGACAGGAGGGTTCGGAGATACGCAGTATTTT. Protein: CSVAGTGGFGDTQYF.

The chain is built from TRBV7-2 and TRBJ1-1, with D unresolved. Trimming shortened V by 3 bases and J by 0 bases, and 11 bases separated the two germline ends. Per germline, CDR1 SGHTA and CDR2 FQGNSA. This CDR3 spans 15 amino acids. CDR3 bases: TGTGCCAGCAGCTTTGATCTCTTCTTGAACACTGAAGCTTTCTTT. This gives the protein CASSFDLFLNTEAFF.

This clonotype showed up just a few times. The chain has TRBV7-2 and TRBJ1-1, with D unclear. Trimming pared 0 bases from V and 7 bases from J, leaving 9 bases between. The CDR3 has 13 residues. Germline CDR1 and CDR2: SGHTA and FQGNSA. The CDR3 DNA follows: TGTGCCAGCAGCTTAGCCACGGGCCTTGAAGCTTTCTTT. Translated: CASSLATGLEAFF.

At least ten counts were recorded for this clonotype. V and J are TRBV10-2 and TRBJ1-4; TRBD1 matches at 8 bases. Germline V lookup: CDR1 WSHSY, CDR2 SAAADI. Germline trimming cut 6 bases from V and 0 bases from J; bases unmatched to any gene: 3. The CDR3 consists of 15 residues. In DNA, the CDR3 is TGCGCCAGCAGGAGACAGGGGACAACTAATGAAAAACTGTTTTTT. Translating it yields CASRRQGTTNEKLFF.

This clonotype occurred a few times. The chain joins TRBV5-5 to TRBJ1-5; D unclear. In germline, CDR1 is SGHKS, CDR2 YYEKEE (reference sequence). The V and J ends lost 0 bases and 0 bases respectively, with 7 bases between them. The CDR3 consists of 15 residues. The CDR3 nucleotides read TGTGCCAGCAGCTTGGGGCGGCTTAGCAATCAGCCCCAGCATTTT. This gives the protein CASSLGRLSNQPQHF.

The chain employs TRBV4-3 and TRBJ2-1; the D gene is possibly TRBD2 (6 bases). Trimming left V 4 bases short and J 1 base short, with 14 bases between. Germline CDR1 reads LGHNA; CDR2 reads YSLEER. This CDR3 has 16 residues. CDR3 DNA sequence: TGCGCCAGCAGCCCCACGGGGGTGGAATCCTACAATGAGCAGTTCTTC. It specifies CASSPTGVESYNEQFF.

DNA for the CDR3: TGTGCCAGCAGCCAAGACGGGAAACAAGCTTTCTTT. Translation: CASSQDGKQAFF. The chain recombines TRBV4-2 with TRBJ1-1; the D is unclear. V was trimmed by 0 bases and J by 9 bases, leaving 8 bases between them. CDR3 length: 12 residues. The germline V gene encodes CDR1 LGHNA and CDR2 YNFKEQ.

This clonotype was counted between two and nine times. J is TRBJ2-1 and V is TRBV3-1; D may correspond to TRBD1 or TRBD2 (7 bases each). V was cut by 4 bases and J by 12 bases, with 19 bases left in between. Germline CDR1 is LGHDT and CDR2 is YNNKEL (reference sequence). The CDR3 spans 14 residues. CDR3 sequence: CASSPSNQGEGQFF. CDR3 nucleotide sequence: TGTGCCAGCAGCCCATCTAACCAGGGGGAGGGGCAGTTCTTC.

This clonotype was counted once. The final CDR3 position lacks the conserved phenylalanine or tryptophan, pointing to a likely read error. The V gene is TRBV25-1, the J gene TRBJ2-3; 11 bases are a match to TRBD2. Losses at the gene ends were 7 bases for V and 2 bases for J; bases not matched to a gene: 8. CDR1 is MGHDK, CDR2 SYGVNS, per germline. CDR3 length: 16 residues. In DNA, the CDR3 is TGTGCCAGCACCGAGACTAGCGGGGCCCCCACAGATACGCAGTATTCT. Its protein is CASTETSGAPTDTQYS.

This clonotype has at least ten counts. The chain employs TRBV7-9 and TRBJ2-3, with 7 bases fitting TRBD2. V lost 8 bases to trimming and J lost 1 base; unmatched junction nucleotides: 3. Germline CDR1 reads SEHNR; CDR2 reads FQNEAQ (reference sequence). The CDR3 runs to 13 residues. The CDR3 region is CASLRGGTDTQYF. CDR3 in DNA: TGTGCCAGCCTTCGGGGGGGCACAGATACGCAGTATTTT.

A few counts support this clonotype. This chain links TRBV5-6 with TRBJ2-7; D is possibly TRBD1 (6 bases). Germline V CDR1 and CDR2: SGHDT, YYEEEE. CDR3 length: 15 residues. V lost 5 bases and J lost 0, with 15 bases in between. The DNA of the CDR3 is TGTGCCAGCAGGGGATGGACAGTGAACTCCTACGAGCAGTACTTC. This gives the protein CASRGWTVNSYEQYF.

The chain joins TRBV5-1 to TRBJ2-5, with D maybe TRBD2 (6 bases). Germline CDR1 reads SGHRS; CDR2 reads YFSETQ. V was shortened by 0 bases and J by 1 base, with 10 bases between the two germline ends. This CDR3 spans 15 amino acids. CDR3 in DNA: TGCGCCAGCAGCTTGGCCCTGGGGGGCCAAGAGACCCAGTACTTC. Its protein product is CASSLALGGQETQYF. The entire variable domain, with the rest obtained from reference TRBV5-1 and TRBJ2-5, is as follows: KAGVTQTPRYLIKTRGQQVTLSCSPISGHRSVSWYQQTPGQGLQFLFEYFSETQRNKGNFPGRFSGRQFSNSRSEMNVSTLELGDSALYLCASSLALGGQETQYFGPGTRLLVL.

The chain is built from TRBV20-1 and TRBJ1-4, with D tentatively TRBD1 (5 bases). Germline-derived CDR1 and CDR2 are DFQATT and SNEGSKA (reference sequence). This CDR3 comprises 13 residues. V was cut by 6 bases and J by 7 bases, with 15 bases left in between. In DNA form, the CDR3 reads TGCAGTGCCGCGGCTCAGGGTGGTGAAAAACTGTTTTTT. This codes for CSAAAQGGEKLFF.

This clonotype has just a few counts. The J gene is TRBJ2-5, the V gene TRBV10-3; unclear D gene. Germline V gene lookup returns CDR1 ENHRY and CDR2 SYGVKD. V dropped 4 bases and J dropped 5 bases, with 8 bases sitting between them. This CDR3 is built from 12 residues. DNA of the CDR3: TGTGCCATCAGTGCGACACTCGAGACCCAGTACTTC. Translating gives CAISATLETQYF.

This clonotype has more than one count but fewer than ten. The rearrangement uses TRBV15 and TRBJ1-2; possibly TRBD1 for D (5 bases). The CDR3 extends over 14 amino acids. V was trimmed by 0 bases and J by 5 bases, leaving 10 bases between them. In germline, CDR1 is LNHNV, CDR2 YYDKDF (reference sequence). The CDR3 nucleotides are TGTGCCACCAGCAGAGATTACGGGGGGTATGGCTACACCTTC. It translates to CATSRDYGGYGYTF.

The table lists this clonotype with a few counts. The rearrangement links TRBV7-2 to TRBJ1-1; D is possibly TRBD1 (6 bases). Trimming left V 2 bases short and J 4 bases short, with 14 bases between. Germline CDR1 and CDR2: SGHTA and FQGNSA. This CDR3 is 15 amino acids long. CDR3 in amino acids: CASSLSGARGTEAFF. CDR3 DNA: TGTGCCAGCAGCTTATCGGGGGCTCGGGGCACTGAAGCTTTCTTT.

This clonotype turned up a few times. J is TRBJ1-3 and V is TRBV4-3, with no clear D. The CDR3 runs 14 residues. Per germline, CDR1 LGHNA and CDR2 YSLEER. V lost 4 bases to trimming and J lost 3 bases, with 10 bases between them. DNA for the CDR3: TGCGCCAGCAGCCTGTTACCCGGTGGAAACACCATATATTTT. Residues: CASSLLPGGNTIYF.

The table lists this clonotype with a few counts. The chain combines TRBV12-3 or TRBV12-4 with TRBJ1-5; D unclear. V gave up 5 bases and J gave up 2 bases, with 10 bases separating them. This CDR3 contains 14 residues. CDR3 region: CASSPLEGNQPQHF. The CDR3 region has the DNA TGTGCCAGCAGTCCCCTGGAAGGCAATCAGCCCCAGCATTTT.

This clonotype was counted a few times. V and J are TRBV6-5 and TRBJ1-1; D not resolved. Germline CDR1 MNHEY, CDR2 SVGAGI. V was trimmed by 3 bases and J by 5 bases, leaving 13 bases between them. The CDR3 is made up of 14 amino acids. CDR3 bases: TGTGCCAGCAGTTATAGGGTGGGAGGGACTGAAGCTTTCTTT. This sequence encodes CASSYRVGGTEAFF.

This clonotype showed up many times. An end of the junction does not agree with germline; a read error may underlie this. The rearrangement links TRBV7-7 to TRBJ2-1; D not certain. Germline V lookup: CDR1 SSHAT, CDR2 FNYEAQ (reference sequence). There are 13 residues in the CDR3. CDR3 coding DNA: TGTGCTAGCAGCGTCGGCCCCTTCAATGAGCAGTTCTTC. Its translation: CASSVGPFNEQFF.

This clonotype turned up a few times. The rearrangement joins TRBV5-1 to TRBJ2-7, with unresolved D. Germline V gene lookup returns CDR1 SGHRS and CDR2 YFSETQ. V lost 5 bases, J lost 0 bases, and 15 bases lay in between. The CDR3 length is 15 residues. CDR3 DNA: TGCGCCAGCAGATCCAACACCGGGTCCTCCTACGAGCAGTACTTC. Translation gives CASRSNTGSSYEQYF.

The gene calls are TRBV11-2 and TRBJ2-3, with 12 bases matching TRBD2. The CDR3 covers 17 residues. V lost 0 bases, J lost 3 bases, and 4 bases stayed unmatched. Per germline, CDR1 SGHAT and CDR2 FQNNGV. This CDR3 is CASSLDPSGGATDTQYF. The CDR3 DNA is TGTGCCAGCAGCTTAGATCCTAGCGGGGGGGCAACAGATACGCAGTATTTT.

This clonotype was seen repeatedly, ten times or more. The chain has TRBV5-6 and TRBJ2-3; 9 bases align to TRBD1. There are 15 residues in the CDR3. With V trimmed by 5 bases and J by 3 bases, 7 bases remained unmatched. CDR1 and CDR2 (germline): SGHDT, YYEEEE. Here the CDR3 reads CASRRTGVRTDTQYF. DNA of the CDR3: TGTGCCAGCAGAAGGACAGGGGTGAGGACAGATACGCAGTATTTT.

V and J are TRBV6-5 and TRBJ1-1; the D is unclear. CDR1 and CDR2 (germline): MNHEY, SVGAGI. Trimming shortened V by 2 bases and J by 0 bases, and 13 bases separated the two germline ends. The CDR3 consists of 16 residues. The CDR3 bases are TGTGCCAGCAGTTACCGAGGAGCTAGGATGAACACTGAAGCTTTCTTT. It codes for CASSYRGARMNTEAFF.